This is a list of T cell receptor beta chains from one sample in a study of neurological immune-mediated disorders. TCRdb processed the 5' RACE reads anew with MiXCR; each CDR3 protein has one entry. The sample has around 62,000 distinct CDR3 sequences, over 4% seen once; the top ten hold roughly 2.8%. The sequenced sample was PBMCs. The source is a man in his fifties or sixties with multiple sclerosis. CDR3s include the opening cysteine and the closing phenylalanine or tryptophan. D genes are given only for firm matches. Expanded clones get a size class; other rows say once, few or many, or leave the size out.

v_call	j_call	clone_size	d_call	cdr3_nt	cdr3_aa
TRBV3-1	TRBJ2-3	-	TRBD2	TGTGCCAGCAGCCAGGAATGGTATTCTACGCGGGAGCGGGGGGGCCATGGAGATACGCAGTATTTT	CASSQEWYSTRERGGHGDTQYF
TRBV24-1	TRBJ2-3	-	-	TGTGCCACCAGTGACCCCGGTGGAGCTACAGATACGCAGTATTTT	CATSDPGGATDTQYF
TRBV20-1	TRBJ2-7	-	TRBD2	TGCAGTGCTAGGATGGCCGGCCTAGCGGGAACCTACGAGCAGTACTTC	CSARMAGLAGTYEQYF
TRBV4-1	TRBJ2-3	many	-	TGCGCCAGCAGTGGAGGTGACACTCATACGCAGTATTTT	CASSGGDTHTQYF
TRBV6-6	TRBJ1-1	many	-	TGTGCCAGCAGTTATCGTAACTCGAACACTGAAGCTTTCTTT	CASSYRNSNTEAFF
TRBV7-9	TRBJ1-5	many	-	TGTGCCAGCAGCTTATCTGCGGGGAGTACCAATCAGCCCCAGCATTTT	CASSLSAGSTNQPQHF
TRBV4-3	TRBJ2-3	many	-	TGCGCCAGCAGCCAAGTCGGGGGCGGGGTCGGAGATACGCAGTATTTT	CASSQVGGGVGDTQYF
TRBV10-3	TRBJ1-3	many	-	TGTGCCATCAGGACCTTCCGGGACCTCTCCTCTGGAAACACCATATATTTT	CAIRTFRDLSSGNTIYF
TRBV10-3	TRBJ2-5	-	-	TGTGCCATCAGTGAGTCGGCAAAAGAGACCCAGTACTTC	CAISESAKETQYF
TRBV12-3/TRBV12-4	TRBJ1-5	few	TRBD1	TGTGCCAGCAGGACAGGGAACGGCAATCAGCCCCAGAATTTT	CASRTGNGNQPQNF
TRBV6-5	TRBJ2-3	few	-	TGTGCCAGCAGTTCCGCAACCCGGGGGCTAGATACGCAGTATTTT	CASSSATRGLDTQYF
TRBV7-8	TRBJ1-1	once	-	TGTGCCAGTAACTTAGCCGCAGGCCAGAACACTGAAGCTTTCTTT	CASNLAAGQNTEAFF
TRBV29-1	TRBJ2-3	many	TRBD1	TGCAGCGTTGGCCGACAGGGAGAGATCACAGATACGCAGTATTTT	CSVGRQGEITDTQYF
TRBV18	TRBJ1-2	many	-	TGTGCCAGCTCACAACAAGCTAACTATGGCTACACCTTC	CASSQQANYGYTF
TRBV6-6	TRBJ2-2	many	TRBD1	TGTGCCAGCAGCATCAGCGGACAGGGGTGGACCGGGGAGCTGTTTTTT	CASSISGQGWTGELFF
TRBV28	TRBJ1-4	many	TRBD1	TGTGCCAGCAGCTCCAGGGGGGGAAAGAATGAAAAACTGTTTTTT	CASSSRGGKNEKLFF
TRBV11-2	TRBJ2-1	-	TRBD1	TGTGCCAGCAGCAAGACAACCGGGACAGGGAAAAAGCAGTTCTTC	CASSKTTGTGKKQFF
TRBV15	TRBJ2-7	-	-	TGTGCCACCAGCAGAGATCAAGGGGGCTACGAGCAGTACTTC	CATSRDQGGYEQYF
TRBV3-1	TRBJ1-4	many	-	TGTGCCAGCAGCCTGGAGAGGTGGGGAAATGAAAAACTGTTTTTT	CASSLERWGNEKLFF
TRBV12-3/TRBV12-4	TRBJ1-2	many	TRBD1	TGTGCCAGCAGACCACAGGGGGCGCGAGTCTATGGCTACACCTTC	CASRPQGARVYGYTF
TRBV20-1	TRBJ1-4	many	TRBD1	TGCAGTGCTAGAGATCGGGGGACAGGGAATGAAAAACTGTTTTTT	CSARDRGTGNEKLFF
TRBV12-3/TRBV12-4	TRBJ2-2	many	-	TGTGCCAGCAGTTTTGGGGGGCGCGGGACCGGGGAGCTGTTTTTT	CASSFGGRGTGELFF
TRBV6-5	TRBJ1-5	many	TRBD1	TGTGCCAGCAGTGGGGACAGGGGGCGAGGCAATCAGCCCCAGCATTTT	CASSGDRGRGNQPQHF
TRBV25-1	TRBJ2-3	many	TRBD2	TGTGCCAGCAGTCTCGGTAGCGGGGGGATGAGTTATACGCAGTATTTT	CASSLGSGGMSYTQYF
TRBV4-3	TRBJ2-7	many	-	TGCGCCAGCAGCCAAGTGGCTCCGGGACCGGAACTCTCCTACGAGCAGTACTTC	CASSQVAPGPELSYEQYF
TRBV5-1	TRBJ2-1	-	-	TGCGCCAGCAGCTTGGACAGGGTGGTAGGTGAGCAGTTCTTC	CASSLDRVVGEQFF
TRBV11-2	TRBJ2-1	many	-	TGTGCCAGCAGGGATAGGAGGCGGGGGCCTATCTACAATGAGCAGTTCTTC	CASRDRRRGPIYNEQFF
TRBV9	TRBJ2-5	many	-	TGTGCCAGCAGCCCAGGTATAGGGGGTCGAGAGACCCAGTACTTC	CASSPGIGGRETQYF
TRBV4-1	TRBJ2-1	many	TRBD1	TGCGCCAGCAGCGAACAGGGGGAATTTAACAATGAGCAGTTCTTC	CASSEQGEFNNEQFF
TRBV20-1	TRBJ2-5	many	TRBD2	TGCAGTGCTAGCGCTAGCGGGTACGCCTACGGACAAGAGACCCAGTACTTC	CSASASGYAYGQETQYF
TRBV5-5	TRBJ1-1	many	TRBD1	TGTGCCAGCAGCGCTGGACAGGGCCGGAGAACTGAAGCTTTCTTT	CASSAGQGRRTEAFF
TRBV9	TRBJ1-2	many	TRBD1	TGTGCCAGCAGCGCCGGGACAGGGGCTAACTATGGCTACACCTTC	CASSAGTGANYGYTF
TRBV7-6	TRBJ2-1	few	-	TGTGCCAGCAGCTCCTACCAGGGAAGGGGTGAGCAGTTCTTC	CASSSYQGRGEQFF
TRBV7-9	TRBJ2-2	many	-	TGTGCCAGCAGCCCCGCGTCCACCGGGGAGCTGTTTTTT	CASSPASTGELFF
TRBV20-1	TRBJ2-1	few	TRBD2	TGCAGTGCTAGGGGTAGCGGGGGGGCCTTATACAATGAGCAGTTCTTC	CSARGSGGALYNEQFF
TRBV29-1	TRBJ1-6	many	TRBD1	TGCAGCGTGGCGACAGGGTCGGGGTCACCCCTCCACTTT	CSVATGSGSPLHF
TRBV6-2/TRBV6-3	TRBJ2-3	-	-	TGTGCCAGCAGTTACTCGAGGGGGACAAGAGATACACAGTATTTT	CASSYSRGTRDTQYF
TRBV5-6	TRBJ1-1	many	-	TGTGCCAGCAGCTCCCCCTCGAACACTGAAGCTTTCTTT	CASSSPSNTEAFF
TRBV12-3/TRBV12-4	TRBJ1-5	many	TRBD1	TGTGCCAGCAGTCTCCGACAGGGATTGGGTCAGCCCCAGAATTTT	CASSLRQGLGQPQNF
TRBV5-1	TRBJ2-6	few	-	TGCGCCAGCAGCTTAGATGGGGCCAAAGTCCTGACTTTC	CASSLDGAKVLTF
TRBV12-3/TRBV12-4	TRBJ1-2	-	TRBD1	TGTGCCAGCAGTTTCACAGGGGGTGGTGCTAACTATGGCTACACCTTC	CASSFTGGGANYGYTF
TRBV6-5	TRBJ2-1	many	-	TGTGCCAGCAGTTACAGGTCCGCCGGGGATGAGCAGTTCTTC	CASSYRSAGDEQFF